This entry describes one T cell receptor (beta chain). The antigen is not known. Amplification yielded TCR beta CDR3 regions, with RNA transcripts as the source. An initial round of RT-PCR targeting the TCR CDR3 relied on the HTBI primer set. TCRdb recomputed calls from the multiplex PCR reads with MiXCR, one row per CDR3 protein. The sample holds hundreds of thousands of distinct CDR3 sequences, 16% seen once. Absence of ophthalmopathy progression within 18 months defined stable Graves' hyperthyroidism. The PBMCs were taken from 10 ml of fresh peripheral blood. The sample comes from a study of T cells in Graves' hyperthyroidism and ophthalmopathy. Study in general: Peripheral blood was drawn at first diagnosis, prior to all treatment. Study-wide points: Stable hyperthyroidism and ophthalmopathy were separated using 13 V-J signatures.

Germline assignment: CDR1 SGHKS and CDR2 YYEKEE (reference sequence). The V and J ends lost 3 bases and 3 bases, in that order; junction bases with no gene match: 6. The CDR3 has 15 residues. The source is a woman under 30 with Graves' hyperthyroidism. Material: blood. The chain recombines TRBV5-5 with TRBJ2-7; 10 bases line up with TRBD2. The CDR3 DNA reads as TGTGCCAGCAGCTCAATAGCGGGGGGATTCTACGAGCAGTACTTC. Protein: CASSSIAGGFYEQYF. The full variable domain, in which reference TRBV5-5 and TRBJ2-7 provide the parts outside the CDR3, is DAGVTQSPTHLIKTRGQQVTLRCSPISGHKSVSWYQQVLGQGPQFIFQYYEKEERGRGNFPDRFSARQFPNYSSELNVNALLLGDSALYLCASSSIAGGFYEQYFGPGTRLTVT.